A selection of T cell receptor beta chains follows, all from one sample in a study of control samples from healthy donors and cancer patients. Measured with immunoSEQ multiplex PCR; TCRdb has only the in-frame clones, and not every one. The data contain hundreds of thousands of clones, 82% of them seen just once; the ten biggest clones take up about 14%. The specimen was PBMCs. Receptors were obtained from a woman aged 60-75 years with lung cancer. CDR3s include the opening cysteine and the closing phenylalanine or tryptophan. Each record gives: J gene, V gene, D gene, clone size, CDR3 DNA, CDR3 protein. The D gene is left open where the match is weak. Some rows mark clone size as missing; the rest say once, few, many or name a class of expanded clone.

j_gene: TRBJ2-3; v_gene: TRBV5-6; d_gene: -; abundance: -; CDR3nt: TGTGCCAGCTCGGCGAGTGGGGGCGCGGCAGATACGCAGTATTTT; CDR3aa: CASSASGGAADTQYF
j_gene: TRBJ2-1; v_gene: TRBV27; d_gene: TRBD1; abundance: once; CDR3nt: TGTGCCAGCAGTACGCCCTTGCAGGGGGTGAATGAGCAGTTCTTC; CDR3aa: CASSTPLQGVNEQFF
j_gene: TRBJ2-1; v_gene: TRBV24-1; d_gene: TRBD2; abundance: -; CDR3nt: TGTGCCACCAGTGATTTGGTGCGGGGGGACACCTACAATGAGCAGTTCTTC; CDR3aa: CATSDLVRGDTYNEQFF
j_gene: TRBJ2-1; v_gene: TRBV5-1; d_gene: -; abundance: -; CDR3nt: TGCGCCAGCAGCTTGGCCGGATGGTCCGGCAATGAGCAGTTCTTC; CDR3aa: CASSLAGWSGNEQFF
j_gene: TRBJ2-7; v_gene: TRBV10-1; d_gene: -; abundance: -; CDR3nt: TGCGCCAGCAGAGGTCGTAGCGCAGGGGTCCCCTACGAGCAGTACTTC; CDR3aa: CASRGRSAGVPYEQYF
j_gene: TRBJ2-5; v_gene: TRBV7-8; d_gene: -; abundance: -; CDR3nt: TGTGCCAGCAGCTTAGGGAGGGAGACCCAGTACTTC; CDR3aa: CASSLGRETQYF
j_gene: TRBJ1-1; v_gene: TRBV7-9; d_gene: TRBD1; abundance: -; CDR3nt: TGTGCCAGCAGCCCGGGAGAGGGACAGGAAGCTTTCTTT; CDR3aa: CASSPGEGQEAFF
j_gene: TRBJ2-3; v_gene: TRBV3-1/TRBV3-2; d_gene: TRBD2; abundance: once; CDR3nt: TGTGCCAGCAGCCAAGGTAGCGGGGGACCCACAGATACGCAGTATTTT; CDR3aa: CASSQGSGGPTDTQYF
j_gene: TRBJ2-7; v_gene: TRBV13; d_gene: TRBD2; abundance: -; CDR3nt: TGTGCCAGCAGCTTTAGGGCTAGCGGGAACGAGCAGTACTTC; CDR3aa: CASSFRASGNEQYF
j_gene: TRBJ1-1; v_gene: TRBV5-4; d_gene: -; abundance: -; CDR3nt: TGTGCCAGCAGCTTGGCGGCAGGGGAATACACTGAAGCTTTCTTT; CDR3aa: CASSLAAGEYTEAFF
j_gene: TRBJ2-3; v_gene: TRBV9; d_gene: TRBD2; abundance: -; CDR3nt: TGTGCCAGCAGCGTAGACCGAGCGGGGCCAAGCACAGATACGCAGTATTTT; CDR3aa: CASSVDRAGPSTDTQYF
j_gene: TRBJ1-1; v_gene: TRBV18; d_gene: -; abundance: few; CDR3nt: TGTGCCAGCTCACCTGGGTCGGTGAACACTGAAGCTTTCTTT; CDR3aa: CASSPGSVNTEAFF
j_gene: TRBJ1-3; v_gene: TRBV7-2; d_gene: -; abundance: -; CDR3nt: TGTGCCAGCAGCCACACCGGGACAACTGGAAACACCATATATTTT; CDR3aa: CASSHTGTTGNTIYF
j_gene: TRBJ1-1; v_gene: TRBV5-4; d_gene: TRBD1; abundance: -; CDR3nt: TGTGCCAGCAGCTTGATACAGGGGGATTCTGAAGCTTTCTTT; CDR3aa: CASSLIQGDSEAFF
j_gene: TRBJ1-2; v_gene: TRBV6-1; d_gene: -; abundance: few; CDR3nt: TGTGCCAGCAGTGAAGCGTCTTTCTATGGCTACACCTTC; CDR3aa: CASSEASFYGYTF
j_gene: TRBJ2-7; v_gene: TRBV28; d_gene: -; abundance: -; CDR3nt: TGTGCCAGCAGTTTCGGACATACCTACGAGCAGTACTTC; CDR3aa: CASSFGHTYEQYF
j_gene: TRBJ2-7; v_gene: TRBV12-3/TRBV12-4; d_gene: TRBD1; abundance: -; CDR3nt: TGTGCCAGCAGGGGACAGGGGGCACACGAGCAGTACTTC; CDR3aa: CASRGQGAHEQYF
j_gene: TRBJ1-3; v_gene: TRBV3-1/TRBV3-2; d_gene: -; abundance: few; CDR3nt: TGTGCCAGCAGCCAAGGGGGAACAGGGTTTCGGAACACCATATATTTT; CDR3aa: CASSQGGTGFRNTIYF
j_gene: TRBJ2-3; v_gene: TRBV2; d_gene: TRBD2; abundance: -; CDR3nt: TGTGCCAGCAACCTAGCGGGTTCCTCGGGGGATACGCAGTATTTT; CDR3aa: CASNLAGSSGDTQYF
j_gene: TRBJ2-1; v_gene: TRBV5-1; d_gene: -; abundance: -; CDR3nt: TGCGCCAGCACTCCCCCCGGGACGCCGAATGAGCAGTTCTTC; CDR3aa: CASTPPGTPNEQFF
j_gene: TRBJ2-2; v_gene: TRBV6-5; d_gene: -; abundance: once; CDR3nt: TGTGCCAGCAAAGTCCTACCGAACACCGGGGAGCTGTTTTTT; CDR3aa: CASKVLPNTGELFF
j_gene: TRBJ2-1; v_gene: TRBV5-4; d_gene: -; abundance: -; CDR3nt: TGTGCCAGCAGCCCCGACAGGAGCTCCTACAATGAGCAGTTCTTC; CDR3aa: CASSPDRSSYNEQFF
j_gene: TRBJ1-5; v_gene: TRBV2; d_gene: -; abundance: -; CDR3nt: TGTGCCAGCAGTGTCATTCGCCATGAGCCCCAGCATTTT; CDR3aa: CASSVIRHEPQHF
j_gene: TRBJ2-2; v_gene: TRBV19; d_gene: -; abundance: few; CDR3nt: TGTGCCAGTAACAGGGCCGTGAACACCGGGGAGCTGTTTTTT; CDR3aa: CASNRAVNTGELFF
j_gene: TRBJ2-3; v_gene: TRBV18; d_gene: -; abundance: -; CDR3nt: TGTGCCAGCTCCCCCTCGGTAAGCAGTACAGATACGCAGTATTTT; CDR3aa: CASSPSVSSTDTQYF
j_gene: TRBJ2-3; v_gene: TRBV7-3; d_gene: -; abundance: -; CDR3nt: TGTGCCAGCAGCTTAGGCGGTGGGGCTAGCGGCACAGATACGCAGTATTTT; CDR3aa: CASSLGGGASGTDTQYF
j_gene: TRBJ1-1; v_gene: TRBV3-1/TRBV3-2; d_gene: TRBD1; abundance: -; CDR3nt: TGTGCCAGCAGCCAAGATCCGACAGGGGAAGCTTTCTTT; CDR3aa: CASSQDPTGEAFF
j_gene: TRBJ2-3; v_gene: TRBV5-6; d_gene: -; abundance: -; CDR3nt: TGTGCCAGCACCTCGCCCGGAGGCACAGATACGCAGTATTTT; CDR3aa: CASTSPGGTDTQYF
j_gene: TRBJ2-1; v_gene: TRBV6-1; d_gene: -; abundance: -; CDR3nt: TGTGCCAGCAGTGATTGGGGCAGGAGCTCCTACAATGAGCAGTTCTTC; CDR3aa: CASSDWGRSSYNEQFF
j_gene: TRBJ2-5; v_gene: TRBV5-6; d_gene: -; abundance: -; CDR3nt: TGTGCCAGCAGCTTGGCCGGGTACCAAGAGACCCAGTACTTC; CDR3aa: CASSLAGYQETQYF
j_gene: TRBJ2-7; v_gene: TRBV7-3; d_gene: TRBD1; abundance: once; CDR3nt: TGTGCCAGCAGCCCGACGGGACAGACCTACGAGCAGTACTTC; CDR3aa: CASSPTGQTYEQYF
j_gene: TRBJ1-2; v_gene: TRBV7-8; d_gene: -; abundance: -; CDR3nt: TGTGCCAGCAGCTTAGGACAGCCGTCTGGCTACACCTTC; CDR3aa: CASSLGQPSGYTF
j_gene: TRBJ2-3; v_gene: TRBV7-9; d_gene: -; abundance: once; CDR3nt: TGTGCCAGCAGCTTAGATATCGGGGGATCCACAGATACGCAGTATTTT; CDR3aa: CASSLDIGGSTDTQYF
j_gene: TRBJ1-1; v_gene: TRBV7-9; d_gene: -; abundance: -; CDR3nt: TGTGCCAGCAGCTCCGATCCGTTGACAGGCGAAGCTTTCTTT; CDR3aa: CASSSDPLTGEAFF
j_gene: TRBJ1-4; v_gene: TRBV9; d_gene: -; abundance: -; CDR3nt: TGTGCCAGCAGCGCCGGGACAAATAATGAAAAACTGTTTTTT; CDR3aa: CASSAGTNNEKLFF
j_gene: TRBJ1-2; v_gene: TRBV5-1; d_gene: -; abundance: -; CDR3nt: TGCGCCAGCAGCTTGGCAGAAGGGGGAAACTATGGCTACACCTTC; CDR3aa: CASSLAEGGNYGYTF
j_gene: TRBJ2-7; v_gene: TRBV20-1; d_gene: -; abundance: once; CDR3nt: TGCAGTGCTAGGCCAGATCGCGAGCAGTACTTC; CDR3aa: CSARPDREQYF
j_gene: TRBJ1-5; v_gene: TRBV24-1; d_gene: -; abundance: -; CDR3nt: TGTGCCACCAGTGAATGGGGCAATCAGCCCCAGCATTTT; CDR3aa: CATSEWGNQPQHF
j_gene: TRBJ2-7; v_gene: TRBV6-6; d_gene: -; abundance: few; CDR3nt: TGTGCCAGCAGCCTACAGCCGACCCTCCAGTACTTC; CDR3aa: CASSLQPTLQYF
j_gene: TRBJ2-1; v_gene: TRBV11-2; d_gene: TRBD1; abundance: -; CDR3nt: TGTGCCAGCAGCCCCCAACAGGGGTCCATCAATGAGCAGTTCTTC; CDR3aa: CASSPQQGSINEQFF
j_gene: TRBJ1-2; v_gene: TRBV19; d_gene: -; abundance: few; CDR3nt: TGTGCCAGTAGTGAGGGGACGGACCTTTATGGCTACACCTTC; CDR3aa: CASSEGTDLYGYTF
j_gene: TRBJ1-2; v_gene: TRBV6-6; d_gene: -; abundance: -; CDR3nt: TGTGCCAGCAGTTACCTTCGGGATGCCAGCGGCTACACCTTC; CDR3aa: CASSYLRDASGYTF
j_gene: TRBJ1-6; v_gene: TRBV6-5; d_gene: -; abundance: -; CDR3nt: TGTGCCAGCAGCCCAGGGGTTGTCAATTCACCCCTCCACTTT; CDR3aa: CASSPGVVNSPLHF
j_gene: TRBJ2-1; v_gene: TRBV2; d_gene: TRBD2; abundance: -; CDR3nt: TGTGCCAGCACCGAGGGGTCTAGCGGGAGCAATGAGCAGTTCTTC; CDR3aa: CASTEGSSGSNEQFF
j_gene: TRBJ2-5; v_gene: TRBV3-1/TRBV3-2; d_gene: TRBD1; abundance: -; CDR3nt: TGTGCCAGCAGCCAACTGGACAGGGGAGGAGAGACCCAGTACTTC; CDR3aa: CASSQLDRGGETQYF
j_gene: TRBJ1-3; v_gene: TRBV28; d_gene: -; abundance: -; CDR3nt: TGTGCCAGCAGTATAACAGGGACCTTCGGAATCGGAAACACCATATATTTT; CDR3aa: CASSITGTFGIGNTIYF
j_gene: TRBJ2-5; v_gene: TRBV11-2; d_gene: -; abundance: -; CDR3nt: TGTGCCAGCAGCTTCCCCGGGGTAGAGACCCAGTACTTC; CDR3aa: CASSFPGVETQYF
j_gene: TRBJ1-3; v_gene: TRBV6-5; d_gene: -; abundance: -; CDR3nt: TGTGCCAGCAGTAGGGACGGAGACTCTGGAAACACCATATATTTT; CDR3aa: CASSRDGDSGNTIYF
j_gene: TRBJ1-1; v_gene: TRBV28; d_gene: -; abundance: -; CDR3nt: TGTGCCAGCAGGAGTTGGAACACTGAAGCTTTCTTT; CDR3aa: CASRSWNTEAFF
j_gene: TRBJ2-4; v_gene: TRBV7-9; d_gene: -; abundance: -; CDR3nt: TGTGCCAGCAGCTTAGAAGGGGGAACGTCGAACTTC; CDR3aa: CASSLEGGTSNF
j_gene: TRBJ1-4; v_gene: TRBV3-1/TRBV3-2; d_gene: TRBD1; abundance: -; CDR3nt: TGTGCCAGCAGCGATCCTAGGGGGCGGGACGGTGAAAAACTGTTTTTT; CDR3aa: CASSDPRGRDGEKLFF
j_gene: TRBJ1-6; v_gene: TRBV9; d_gene: -; abundance: -; CDR3nt: TGTGCCAGCAGCAACCAGGTCGGAGGGTTTTCACCCCTCCACTTT; CDR3aa: CASSNQVGGFSPLHF